This T cell receptor beta chain was observed in a study of tumor-infiltrating lymphocytes in primary liver carcinoma. Study findings and constraints: Tumor specimens were characterized by a significantly higher top-250-clone fraction than blood (p = 0.039).

About this clonotype: Its matching antigen is unknown. Compared with germline, one end of the junction differs, possibly owing to a read error.

Looked up from germline, CDR1 is GTSNPN and CDR2 is SVGIG (reference sequence). This CDR3 has 13 residues. Between roughly 20 and 32 mg of unsorted bulk tissue served as the source from which RNA and DNA were co-extracted. TCR beta cDNA came from roughly 450 ng total RNA, primed with a constant-region primer. Library construction for TCR beta comprised three nested multiplex PCR rounds performed with slightly modified ARM-PCR. Researchers ran the first two PCR rounds for 9 to 10 cycles each with TRBV1-TRBV30 forward primers and a C-beta reverse primer. TCRdb used MiXCR to reprocess the multiplex PCR reads, holding one entry per CDR3 protein. The table lists tens of thousands of distinct CDR3 sequences, about three quarters of them singletons.

The sample taken for sequencing was liver tumor tissue from sampling region 2. Subset described: tumor region T2, inferior pole. The J gene is TRBJ2-7, the V gene TRBV30; D is undetermined. The receptor's source is a man aged 40-49 years with primary liver carcinoma and hepatitis B virus infection. CDR3 residues: CAWNKSKGYERYF. The DNA of the CDR3 is TGTGCCTGGAATAAGAGTAAGGGCTACGAGCGGTACTTC.